This TCR beta chain was documented in a study of neurological immune-mediated disorders. Synthesis of cDNA was performed by 5'RACE using 10-nucleotide random UMIs. TCRdb redid the calling of the 5' RACE reads with MiXCR, one entry per CDR3 protein. The table records roughly 80,000 distinct CDR3 sequences, about a sixth of them present only once. This clonotype was seen at least ten times. Trimming took 8 bases from V and 8 from J, leaving 10 bases between them. Looked up from germline, CDR1 is SEHNR and CDR2 is FQNEAQ (reference sequence). This CDR3 is built from 11 residues. The clonotype comes from a woman between 40 and 55 years old in good health. The chain couples TRBV7-9 to TRBJ2-1; either TRBD1 or TRBD2 may supply D (5 bases each). Sequences were obtained from PBMCs. In nucleotides, the CDR3 is TGTGCCAGCTCGGGGCGAGATGAGCAGTTCTTC. Its protein product is CASSGRDEQFF.